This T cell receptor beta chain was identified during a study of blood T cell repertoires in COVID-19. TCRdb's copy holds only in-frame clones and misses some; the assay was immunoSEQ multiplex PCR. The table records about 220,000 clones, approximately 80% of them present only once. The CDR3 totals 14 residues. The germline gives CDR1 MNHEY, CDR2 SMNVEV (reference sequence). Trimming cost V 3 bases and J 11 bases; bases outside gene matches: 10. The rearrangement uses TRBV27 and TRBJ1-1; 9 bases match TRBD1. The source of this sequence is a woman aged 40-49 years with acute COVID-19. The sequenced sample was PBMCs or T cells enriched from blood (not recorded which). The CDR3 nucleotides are TGTGCCAGCAGTTTTTTAACAGGGGGCGAGGAGGCTTTCTTT. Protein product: CASSFLTGGEEAFF.